This T cell receptor beta chain was sequenced in a study of OX40 agonist ivuxolimab in advanced cancers. In the study overall: Partial responses were achieved by three patients: one hepatocellular carcinoma, two cutaneous melanoma.

Produced via immunoSEQ multiplex PCR; TCRdb's table is partial and in-frame only. The table records some 45,000 clones, 84% of them present only once. The clonotype originates from an adult with an advanced solid tumor such as melanoma, head and neck, liver or kidney cancer. This specimen consisted of CD4+ or CD8+ T cells sorted from blood, obtained in a trial of the OX40 agonist ivuxolimab.

The CDR3 here is CASSLTRGSYTF. DNA of the CDR3: TGCGCCAGCAGCTTGACCCGGGGGAGCTACACCTTC. The chain carries TRBV5-1 and TRBJ1-2; a possible D gene is TRBD1 (5 bases). With 1 base removed from V and 9 bases from J, the gap between germline ends came to 10 bases. The CDR3 extends over 12 amino acids. Looked up from germline, CDR1 is SGHRS and CDR2 is YFSETQ.